What follows are 27 T cell receptor beta chains derived from one specimen sequenced in a study of tumor-infiltrating lymphocytes in primary liver carcinoma. Synthesis of TCR beta cDNA was carried out from around 540 ng total RNA with a constant-region primer. A slightly modified ARM-PCR protocol with three nested multiplex PCR rounds produced these TCR beta libraries. TRBV1-TRBV30 forward and Cbeta reverse primers drove the first two roughly 10-cycle rounds. TCRdb reprocessed the multiplex PCR reads with MiXCR, giving one entry per CDR3 protein. Found here are approximately 320,000 distinct CDR3 sequences, around 50% of them singletons; the top ten hold over 15%. RNA was extracted from whole blood without cell sorting, alongside germline DNA. Sequencing input: peripheral blood. The receptor set was obtained from a woman under 40 with primary liver carcinoma and hepatitis B virus infection.

The rearrangement links TRBV11-3 to TRBJ1-4; D possibly corresponds to TRBD1 (6 bases). The CDR3 is 15 amino acids. The germline V and J ends were trimmed by 7 bases and 8 bases, with 20 bases remaining between them. Germline V gene sequence: CDR1 SGHNT, CDR2 YENEEA. The CDR3 coding sequence is TGTGCCAGCAACCCGCAACAGGGAGCTGGGGAAAAACTGTTTTTT. Encoded protein: CASNPQQGAGEKLFF.

This clonotype appeared a single time. One junction end does not reproduce the germline sequence, and a read error may be involved. The gene calls are TRBV4-2 and TRBJ2-5, with TRBD2 matching over 7 bases. This CDR3 contains 17 residues. Germline assignment: CDR1 LGHNA and CDR2 YNFKEQ. The CDR3 sequence: CASSIGVAGGSQEAQYF. In DNA, the CDR3 is TGTGCCAGTAGCATAGGGGTAGCGGGTGGTAGTCAAGAGGCCCAGTACTTC.

V is TRBV5-6 and J is TRBJ2-1, with 10 bases fitting TRBD1. This CDR3 has 20 residues. V shed 0 bases, J shed 7 bases, and the junction held 19 bases outside the gene matches. The germline CDR1 and CDR2 sequences are SGHDT and YYEEEE. The CDR3 loop reads CASSLVGRYSGTGVWNEQFF. Written as DNA, the CDR3 is TGTGCCAGCAGCTTGGTGGGCCGGTACTCCGGGACAGGGGTATGGAATGAGCAGTTCTTC. The entire variable domain, with the rest obtained from reference TRBV5-6 and TRBJ2-1, is as follows: DAGVTQSPTHLIKTRGQQVTLRCSPKSGHDTVSWYQQALGQGPQFIFQYYEEEERQRGNFPDRFSGHQFPNYSSELNVNALLLGDSALYLCASSLVGRYSGTGVWNEQFFGPGTRLTVL.

The V gene is TRBV12-3 or TRBV12-4, the J gene TRBJ1-5, with D unclear. The CDR3 extends over 15 amino acids. Deletions cut 4 bases from V and 7 bases from J, with 17 bases between. CDR3: CASSSSPSGEQPQHF. The CDR3 coding sequence is TGTGCCAGCAGTTCTTCCCCTTCTGGGGAACAGCCCCAGCATTTT.

This clonotype was recorded only once. A much larger clone differs from this one at a single base, so this may be a read error. The chain employs TRBV29-1 and TRBJ2-7, with D possibly TRBD1 on 7 matching bases. CDR1 and CDR2 from the germline V gene are SQVTM and ANQGSEA. The CDR3 contains 12 residues. This CDR3 reads CSVAGGGYEHYF. The CDR3 DNA is TGCAGCGTTGCAGGAGGGGGCTACGAGCATTACTTC.

V is TRBV29-1 and J is TRBJ1-1; tentatively, D is TRBD1 (5 bases). CDR1 is SQVTM, CDR2 ANQGSEA, per germline. V gave up 7 bases and J gave up 4 bases, with 13 bases separating them. There are 12 residues in the CDR3. CDR3 bases: TGCAGCGGGGAGGAGGGGTCCACTGAAGCTTTCTTT. This translates into CSGEEGSTEAFF.

Note on this clonotype: Just one base apart from a much larger clone, this may be a read error. V usage is TRBV14 and J usage is TRBJ2-7; no definite D call. Looked up from germline, CDR1 is SGHDN and CDR2 is FVKESK. This CDR3 region has 12 residues. The CDR3 nucleotides are TGTGCCAGCAGACAAGTCGTCTACGAGCAGTACTTC. Translating gives CASRQVVYEQYF.

This rearrangement joins TRBV5-1 to TRBJ2-5, with D uncertain. Trimming cost V 0 bases and J 2 bases, with 2 bases left between them. This CDR3 has 12 residues. CDR1 is SGHRS, CDR2 YFSETQ, per germline. Here the CDR3 reads CASSLVQETQYF. The CDR3 nucleotides read TGCGCCAGCAGCTTGGTTCAAGAGACCCAGTACTTC.

As regards this clonotype: Its ends do not fully match the called genes, so a read error is possible. For the CDR3, the DNA is TGTGCCGGCAGTCGGGACACCACCTCTGGGGCCAACGTCCTGACTTTC. Translated, it gives CAGSRDTTSGANVLTF. This sequence joins TRBV6-5 and TRBJ2-6; tentative D call: TRBD1 (6 bases). In germline, CDR1 is MNHEY, CDR2 SVGAGI. This CDR3 has 16 amino acids.

Notes on this clonotype: The junction and the germline gene differ at one end; a read error may be behind it. J is TRBJ1-1 and V is TRBV11-2; D possibly corresponds to TRBD1 (6 bases). The CDR3 is 15 residues long. CDR1 is SGHAT and CDR2 is FQNNGV in the germline V gene. The CDR3 region has the DNA TGTGCCAGCAGCTTAGTCTCAGGGTGGGACACTGAAGCTTCCTTT. It codes for CASSLVSGWDTEASF.

This clonotype was detected only once. The CDR3 DNA is TGTGCCAGCAGTTTCTTGGGCCCTTTGGGCTACGAGCAGTACTTC. Amino acid sequence: CASSFLGPLGYEQYF. V usage is TRBV6-5 and J usage is TRBJ2-7, with no clear D. Looked up from germline, CDR1 is MNHEY and CDR2 is SVGAGI. The CDR3 is made up of 15 amino acids. V lost 4 bases, J lost 3 bases, and 16 bases lay in between.

V and J are TRBV10-3 and TRBJ2-6, with unresolved D. Germline CDR1 reads ENHRY; CDR2 reads SYGVKD. V was cut by 7 bases and J by 0 bases, with 13 bases left in between. This CDR3 has 16 amino acids. The CDR3 nucleotides read TGTGCCATCAATGGGGTATCCAGCTCTGGGGCCAACGTCCTGACTTTC. As protein: CAINGVSSSGANVLTF.

This clonotype is a singleton in its sample. Without the conserved terminal phenylalanine or tryptophan, this CDR3 likely stems from a read error. The V and J genes are TRBV11-2 and TRBJ2-2; no firm D call. This CDR3 is 13 amino acids long. Germline loops: CDR1 SGHAT, CDR2 FQNNGV. The CDR3 loop is CASGVTNTEELFL. The CDR3 DNA reads as TGTGCCAGCGGGGTTACGAACACCGAGGAGCTGTTTTTA.

Points on this clonotype: A much more abundant neighbour one base away suggests this may be a read error. The chain recombines TRBV29-1 with TRBJ2-4, with D possibly TRBD1 on 5 matching bases. This CDR3 comprises 15 residues. The germline CDR1 and CDR2 sequences are SQVTM and ANQGSEA. The CDR3 nucleotides read TGCAACGTTAGGGGTGCGGAGACCGCCAAAAACATTCAGTACTTC. Protein sequence: CNVRGAETAKNIQYF. The variable domain in full, completed from reference TRBV29-1 and TRBJ2-4, reads SAVISQKPSRDICQRGTSLTIQCQVDSQVTMMFWYRQQPGQSLTLIATANQGSEATYESGFVIDKFPISRPNLTFSTLTVSNMSPEDSSIYLCNVRGAETAKNIQYFGAGTRLSVL.

The count of this clonotype is one. This chain joins TRBV28 and TRBJ2-7, with 11 bases aligning to TRBD1. Germline-derived CDR1 and CDR2 are MDHEN and SYDVKM. V gave up 7 bases and J gave up 6 bases; unmatched junction bases: 8. This CDR3 has 14 amino acids. CDR3 residues: CASTRGQGAIEQYF. Written as DNA, the CDR3 is TGTGCCAGCACTCGTGGACAGGGGGCCATCGAGCAGTACTTC.

This clonotype showed up just a few times. The chain couples TRBV6-6 to TRBJ2-3, with D uncertain. Germline CDR1 is MNHNY and CDR2 is SVGAGI (reference sequence). There are 14 residues in the CDR3. Trimming cost V 6 bases and J 1 base, with 11 bases left between them. CDR3 bases: TGTGCCAGCAGCGTCTGGATGGGCACAGATACGCAGTATTTT. It yields the protein CASSVWMGTDTQYF.

Notes on this clonotype: A much larger clone is a single base away; this may be a read error. V is TRBV4-3 and J is TRBJ2-5, with a weak D call TRBD2 (5 bases). Germline V lookup: CDR1 LGHNA, CDR2 YSLEER. This CDR3 region has 13 residues. CDR3 nucleotides: TGCGCCAGCAGCCAAGATAGGTGGGAGACCCAGTGCTTC. Amino acids: CASSQDRWETQCF.

Points on this clonotype: The CDR3 does not end in the conserved phenylalanine or tryptophan, so this is likely a read error. The J gene is TRBJ2-3, the V gene TRBV29-1; unclear D gene. The CDR3 length is 13 residues. Looked up from germline, CDR1 is SQVTM and CDR2 is ANQGSEA. CDR3 sequence reads: CSVEDRGADTQYL. CDR3 bases: TGCAGCGTGGAAGATCGCGGAGCAGATACGCAGTATCTT.

Turning to this clonotype: One end of the junction fails to match germline, which may point to a read error. The rearrangement uses TRBV12-3 or TRBV12-4 and TRBJ2-6; TRBD2 might be the D (6 bases). The CDR3 contains 19 residues. The CDR3 DNA sequence: TGTGCCAGCAGTTTAGCGCGGGATTTCCTCACCTCTGGGGCCAGCGTCCTGACTTTC. Protein: CASSLARDFLTSGASVLTF.

This clonotype was seen once. This CDR3 is CASSRHQGRIAEAFF. As DNA, the CDR3 is TGTGCCAGCAGCCGGCATCAGGGTAGAATTGCTGAAGCTTTCTTT. The genes are TRBV11-2 and TRBJ1-1; a weak D match, TRBD1 (5 bases). V was cut by 5 bases and J by 6 bases, with 19 bases left in between. Germline V gene sequence: CDR1 SGHAT, CDR2 FQNNGV. The CDR3 runs 15 residues.

As concerns this clonotype: This clone may be a read error of a much larger clone one base away. The conserved final phenylalanine or tryptophan is absent from the CDR3, which likely points to a read error. The chain is built from TRBV29-1 and TRBJ2-1, with a weak D call TRBD2 (5 bases). The CDR3 has 12 residues. Trimming removed 5 bases at V and 8 bases at J, with 13 bases between. The germline V gene encodes CDR1 SQVTM and CDR2 ANQGSEA. Written as DNA, the CDR3 is TGCAGCGTTTCCGGGAACGAGGATGAGCAGTTCTTA. Translating it yields CSVSGNEDEQFL.

The rearrangement uses TRBV7-9 and TRBJ2-2, with unresolved D. The CDR3 covers 11 residues. The germline V gene encodes CDR1 SEHNR and CDR2 FQNEAQ (reference sequence). Trimming shortened V by 5 bases and J by 7 bases, and 5 bases separated the two germline ends. CDR3 amino acids: CASSIFGELFF. The CDR3 DNA follows: TGTGCCAGCAGCATATTCGGGGAGCTGTTTTTT.

This clonotype has a count of ten or more. V gene TRBV12-3 or TRBV12-4 combines with J gene TRBJ2-1, with a weak D call TRBD2 (6 bases). This CDR3 contains 13 residues. Trimming removed 6 bases at V and 8 bases at J, with 14 bases between. CDR3 sequence (DNA): TGTGCCAGCAGCCTCAGCGGGCTCGATGAGCAGTTCTTC. This codes for CASSLSGLDEQFF.

This clonotype was detected ten times or more. This chain joins TRBV12-3 or TRBV12-4 and TRBJ2-7; D gene uncertain. This CDR3 comprises 14 residues. V was clipped by 4 bases and J by 5 bases, with 15 bases between them. The CDR3, as DNA: TGTGCCAGCAGTTGGAGTAGAGTGTACGACGAGCAGTACTTC. It specifies CASSWSRVYDEQYF.

This clonotype occurred a few times. This may come from a read error, since a much larger clone is one base off. This CDR3 is missing its conserved last phenylalanine or tryptophan, likely due to a read error. The chain uses TRBV11-2 and TRBJ2-1; D tentatively fits TRBD1 or TRBD2 (5 bases each). CDR1 and CDR2 (germline): SGHAT, FQNNGV. Between the trimmed V and J ends, which lost 5 bases and 6 bases, there was a span of 8 bases. This CDR3 comprises 12 residues. The CDR3 nucleotides read TGTGCCAGCAGCCGGGGCGCCAATGAGCAGTTCCTC. Amino acids: CASSRGANEQFL.

With respect to this clonotype: This may arise from a read error, as a much more abundant clone is one base away. This chain joins TRBV6-5 and TRBJ2-1; 8 bases fit TRBD2. CDR3 length: 18 residues. Germline V gene sequence: CDR1 MNHEY, CDR2 SVGAGI. This CDR3 reads CASGYSRSTSGVYNEQFF. CDR3 in DNA: TGTGCCAGCGGTTACTCCCGATCAACTAGCGGCGTTTACAATGAGCAGTTCTTC.

About this clonotype itself: This may come from a read error, since a much larger clone is one base off. The chain combines TRBV4-3 with TRBJ2-7; TRBD2 agrees at 8 bases. Looked up from germline, CDR1 is LGHNA and CDR2 is YSLEER. This CDR3 spans 15 amino acids. Here the CDR3 DNA reads TGCGCCATCAGCCAAGATCTGGGACTAGTTTACGAGCAGTACTTC. Protein: CAISQDLGLVYEQYF.